This is a list of T cell receptor beta chains from one sample in a study of radiation and T cells in renal cell carcinoma. Profiling relied on immunoSEQ multiplex PCR, and the TCRdb table lists in-frame clones only, not all of them. This sample has more than 20,000 clones, with about 80% found just once. The sample consisted of blood, taken from a patient whose treatment included radiotherapy and nephrectomy. These receptor sequences come from a man aged 60 to 75 with renal cell carcinoma. The CDR3 runs from the conserved cysteine through the conserved F or W. Each record gives: CDR3 protein, J gene, CDR3 length, clone size, V gene. Expanded clones get a size class; other rows say once, few or many, or leave the size out.

CASKDRAYEQYF | TRBJ2-7 | 12 | once | TRBV21-1
CATKGTRDTEAFF | TRBJ1-1 | 13 | NA | TRBV19
CAWSSENNEQFF | TRBJ2-1 | 12 | once | TRBV30
CASSLGRPHTYNEQFF | TRBJ2-1 | 16 | NA | TRBV7-6
CASSPPEADTQYF | TRBJ2-3 | 13 | NA | TRBV7-2
CASSLYRGEGQPQHF | TRBJ1-5 | 15 | NA | TRBV7-2
CAWSVGGSYTF | TRBJ1-2 | 11 | NA | TRBV30
CASSPLGLAGGGDTQYF | TRBJ2-3 | 17 | NA | TRBV18
CASSSDGPYGYTF | TRBJ1-2 | 13 | NA | TRBV7-2
CASSQPQTGDRIEGYGYTF | TRBJ1-2 | 19 | NA | TRBV2
CSVEALVGHLLRGYTF | TRBJ1-2 | 16 | few | TRBV29-1
CASSQIRQEISTDTQYF | TRBJ2-3 | 17 | NA | TRBV23-1
CASSDGVSTGELFF | TRBJ2-2 | 14 | NA | TRBV6-1
CASSIGDRGAFF | TRBJ1-1 | 12 | NA | TRBV19
CASSRQGNYEQYF | TRBJ2-7 | 13 | NA | TRBV7-8
CASSGGGTDYEQYF | TRBJ2-7 | 14 | once | TRBV5-1
CASSLEAENEQFF | TRBJ2-1 | 13 | many | TRBV7-2
CSAPGGYGYTF | TRBJ1-2 | 11 | NA | TRBV20-1
CASSETSGTVYGYTF | TRBJ1-2 | 15 | NA | TRBV2
CASSLGLAGAYNEQFF | TRBJ2-1 | 16 | NA | TRBV6-6
CASSIGTPSYEQYF | TRBJ2-7 | 14 | NA | TRBV19
CASSLGTASPYEQYF | TRBJ2-7 | 15 | NA | TRBV7-8
CASSPRGLSSYNSPLHF | TRBJ1-6 | 17 | NA | TRBV18
CSVESGGTYEQYF | TRBJ2-7 | 13 | NA | TRBV29-1
CATSDGAYEQYF | TRBJ2-7 | 12 | NA | TRBV10-3
CASSASRSSGRTETQYF | TRBJ2-5 | 17 | NA | TRBV7-6
CASSEYRGLAQYF | TRBJ2-7 | 13 | NA | TRBV25-1
CAWSVPGGTSEKLFF | TRBJ1-4 | 15 | NA | TRBV30
CASSKDRQSYEQYF | TRBJ2-7 | 14 | NA | TRBV7-2
CASSYREVTEAFF | TRBJ1-1 | 13 | once | TRBV6-5
CASSIEGGWANQPQHF | TRBJ1-5 | 16 | few | TRBV19
CASSFAGAGGNEQFF | TRBJ2-1 | 15 | NA | TRBV5-1
CASSLIPGYNEQFF | TRBJ2-1 | 14 | NA | TRBV7-2
CASSVARAENTGELFF | TRBJ2-2 | 16 | NA | TRBV9
CASSAGGVSSGANVLTF | TRBJ2-6 | 17 | many | TRBV9
CAWSGTGLAKNIQYF | TRBJ2-4 | 15 | NA | TRBV30
CATSRDNTGQGYTF | TRBJ1-2 | 14 | medium-sized | TRBV15
CASSRQGLSVTEAFF | TRBJ1-1 | 15 | NA | TRBV9
CASSQEMIGRAEQYF | TRBJ2-7 | 15 | NA | TRBV4-3
CASSQNAGAREQYF | TRBJ2-7 | 14 | NA | TRBV4-1
CASSYFREGGEQYF | NA | 14 | NA | TRBV6-5
CATSSTGGSYGYTF | TRBJ1-2 | 14 | NA | TRBV15
CASSPYTGELFF | TRBJ2-2 | 12 | NA | TRBV9
CASSWDRAGGYTF | TRBJ1-2 | 13 | NA | TRBV5-6
CASRYTNTGELFF | TRBJ2-2 | 13 | NA | TRBV2
CASTGTGSNQPQHF | TRBJ1-5 | 14 | few | TRBV30
CASSQALTSGRSPGQYF | TRBJ2-4 | 17 | NA | TRBV4-3
CASSPGSRDEQYF | TRBJ2-7 | 13 | NA | TRBV18
CASSLLAGGYSYEQYF | TRBJ2-7 | 16 | medium-sized | TRBV27
CASREGLDRRWVYTF | TRBJ1-2 | 15 | NA | TRBV2
CASSPERSVSYEQYF | TRBJ2-7 | 15 | NA | TRBV19
CASSSSGGPLQEQFF | TRBJ2-1 | 15 | NA | TRBV6-5
CAWGTGVYQPQHF | TRBJ1-5 | 13 | NA | TRBV30